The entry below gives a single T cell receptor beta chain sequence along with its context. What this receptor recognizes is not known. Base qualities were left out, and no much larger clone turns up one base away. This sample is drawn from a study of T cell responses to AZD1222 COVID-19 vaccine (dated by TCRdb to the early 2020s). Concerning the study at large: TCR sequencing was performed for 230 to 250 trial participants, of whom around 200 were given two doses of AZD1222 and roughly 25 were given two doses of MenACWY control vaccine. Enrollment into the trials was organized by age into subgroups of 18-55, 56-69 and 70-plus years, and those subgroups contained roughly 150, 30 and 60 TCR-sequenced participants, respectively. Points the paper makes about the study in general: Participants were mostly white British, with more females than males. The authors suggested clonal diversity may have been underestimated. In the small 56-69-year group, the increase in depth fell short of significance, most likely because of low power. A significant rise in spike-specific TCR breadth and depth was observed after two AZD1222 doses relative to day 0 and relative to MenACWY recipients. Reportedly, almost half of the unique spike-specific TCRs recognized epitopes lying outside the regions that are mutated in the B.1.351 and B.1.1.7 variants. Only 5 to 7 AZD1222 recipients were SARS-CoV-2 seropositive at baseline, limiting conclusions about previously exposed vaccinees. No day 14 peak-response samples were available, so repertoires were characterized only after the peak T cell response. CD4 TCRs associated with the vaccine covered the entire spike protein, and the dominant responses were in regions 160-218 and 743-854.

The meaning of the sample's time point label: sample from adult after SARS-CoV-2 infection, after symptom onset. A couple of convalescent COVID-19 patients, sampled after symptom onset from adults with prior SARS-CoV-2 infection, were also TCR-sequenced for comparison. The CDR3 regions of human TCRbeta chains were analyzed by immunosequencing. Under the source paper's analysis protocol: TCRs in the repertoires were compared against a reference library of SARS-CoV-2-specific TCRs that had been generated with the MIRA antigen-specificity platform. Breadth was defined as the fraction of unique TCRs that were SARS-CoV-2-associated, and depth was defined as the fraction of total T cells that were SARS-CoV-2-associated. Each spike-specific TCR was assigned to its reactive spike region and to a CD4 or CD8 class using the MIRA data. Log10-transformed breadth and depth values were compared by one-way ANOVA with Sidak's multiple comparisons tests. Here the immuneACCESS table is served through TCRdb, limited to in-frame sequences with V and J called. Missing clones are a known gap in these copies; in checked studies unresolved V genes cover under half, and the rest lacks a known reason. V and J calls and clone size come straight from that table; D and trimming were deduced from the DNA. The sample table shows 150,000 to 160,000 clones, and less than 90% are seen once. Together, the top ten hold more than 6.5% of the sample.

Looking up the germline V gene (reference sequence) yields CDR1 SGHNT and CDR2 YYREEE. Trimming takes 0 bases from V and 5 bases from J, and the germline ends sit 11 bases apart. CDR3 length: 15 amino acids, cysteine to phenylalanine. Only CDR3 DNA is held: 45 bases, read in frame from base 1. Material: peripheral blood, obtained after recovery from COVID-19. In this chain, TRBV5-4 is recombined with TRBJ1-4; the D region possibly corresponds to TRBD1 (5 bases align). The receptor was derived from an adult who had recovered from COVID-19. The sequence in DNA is TGTGCCAGCAGCTTGGCAGGGATGGGAAATGAAAAACTGTTTTTT. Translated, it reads CASSLAGMGNEKLFF.